The subject of this entry is one TCR beta chain. Its antigen is undetermined. The sample originates from a study of cytomegalovirus exposure and HLA in healthy donors. General study results and limits: Later analysis identified several of the most significant clusters that appeared linked to common viral pathogens. Segments of the TCR beta V type were, in most cases, productive about 90% or about 30% of the time in an earlier analysis.

In the PCR, 60 Vbeta and 13 Jbeta primers were used. This table comes from immunoSEQ multiplex PCR, and its TCRdb copy is limited to in-frame clones, with some not included. The profile shows some 190,000 clones, over 70% of them singletons. This TCR came from a boy aged 2-9 years in good health and CMV-seronegative. The sequencing sample was made of PBMCs.

This CDR3 is CASSPDRGSTEAFF. CDR3 DNA sequence: TGTGCCAGCAGCCCGGACAGGGGGTCCACTGAAGCTTTCTTT. V and J are TRBV6-1 and TRBJ1-1, with 10 bases identical to TRBD1. V lost 6 bases to trimming and J lost 4 bases; unmatched junction nucleotides: 5. Per germline, CDR1 MNHNS and CDR2 SASEGT. The length of the CDR3 is 14 residues.